These T cell receptor beta chains were read from a single sample in a study of CD8+CD57+ T cells in acquired aplastic anemia. MiXCR, applied by TCRdb to the reads, yields one record per CDR3 protein. The data contain roughly 420,000 distinct CDR3 sequences, about two thirds of them seen just once; the ten biggest clones take up 4%. The sequenced sample was sorted CD4+, CD8+, or CD8+CD57+ T cells (not recorded which) from PBMCs. The receptor set was obtained from a human donor in good health, serving as a control. Both conserved end residues are part of each CDR3.

TRBJ2-7 | TRBV10-3 | CAISESGKGAYEPYF
TRBJ2-1 | TRBV20-1 | CSASFREAEQFF
TRBJ1-6 | TRBV30 | CAWTPGTGDSPLHF
TRBJ2-3 | TRBV7-2 | CASRVEAGTTDSQYF
TRBJ1-2 | TRBV20-1 | CSASADRVDYTF
TRBJ2-1 | TRBV2 | CASRTNLTEQFF
TRBJ2-1 | TRBV7-2 | CASSFVHEQFF
TRBJ1-5 | TRBV7-2 | CASSNGQQSGDTQQHF
- | TRBV10-2 | CASSETGGRAEPQHF
TRBJ1-1 | TRBV7-2 | CASTLLRGETEAFF
TRBJ2-7 | TRBV20-1 | CSATPSGQGTYEQYF
TRBJ2-5 | TRBV2 | CASSLPAWEETQYF
TRBJ1-1 | TRBV5-1 | CASSIPQEVPEAFF
TRBJ2-3 | TRBV7-9 | CASSLETGRGNTIQYF
TRBJ1-1 | TRBV9 | CASMRGMGNTEAFF
TRBJ1-2 | TRBV2 | CASVGLNYGYTF
TRBJ2-3 | TRBV7-9 | CASRLYMGTDTQYF
TRBJ2-1 | TRBV7-8 | CASTLDGTLNNEQFF
TRBJ2-5 | TRBV6-4 | CAKRSNSETQYF
TRBJ2-2 | TRBV20-1 | CSARDESFRAGELFF
TRBJ2-3 | TRBV7-2 | CASSFPGLAGYGDTQYF
TRBJ2-1 | TRBV4-3 | CASSQGLAGTGEQFF
TRBJ2-3 | TRBV19 | CASSIVRGLAVDTQYF
TRBJ1-5 | TRBV12-3/TRBV12-4 | CASSPTGGDIAYEQYFGPQPQHF
TRBJ2-3 | TRBV6-2/TRBV6-3 | CASSLSTGGSTDTQYF
TRBJ2-3 | TRBV10-1 | CASRRASGGVTDTQYF
TRBJ2-1 | TRBV12-3/TRBV12-4 | CASSFYICSARATSSSVNEQFF
TRBJ1-2 | TRBV7-3 | CAQSLYTF
TRBJ2-7 | TRBV11-2 | CASSPQAGAQDEQYF
- | TRBV7-3 | CASSQDWTVSGNPIYF
TRBJ1-1 | TRBV29-1 | CSVAGQVNTEAFF
TRBJ1-3 | TRBV29-1 | CSVGEYGF
TRBJ2-5 | TRBV20-1 | CSALLPAGLRETQYF
TRBJ2-5 | TRBV20-1 | CSASDGGPRFETQYF
TRBJ1-1 | TRBV20-1 | CSAREGAGTEAFF
TRBJ1-4 | TRBV20-1 | CSAWDPSNQHEKLFF
TRBJ1-2 | TRBV4-3 | CSIDSINGYTF
TRBJ2-5 | TRBV7-9 | CASSPRQGTALKLF
TRBJ1-3 | TRBV6-5 | CASSSGTGPGNTIYF
- | TRBV4-2 | CASSQSGHISSYNEQFF
TRBJ2-5 | TRBV5-1 | CASTQDSTAGTQYF
TRBJ1-1 | TRBV20-1 | CSAPGVDYGFF
TRBJ1-2 | TRBV30 | CALQAAKQQGLSYGYTF
TRBJ1-5 | TRBV7-9 | CASSRYGPNSNQPQHF
TRBJ2-1 | TRBV19 | CASSLDRSSSNSFF
TRBJ1-3 | TRBV28 | CASSLGGQGNTIYF
TRBJ2-2 | TRBV7-9 | CASSSVGCEGTQFF
TRBJ1-1 | TRBV11-2 | CASSRDSPMNTEAFF